The sequence of this T cell receptor beta chain was determined in a study of post-analysis software for immune sequencing data. cDNA libraries of TCR beta carried unique molecular identifiers. Using its own MiXCR run on the PCR reads, TCRdb lists one record per CDR3 protein. The sample lists 600,000 to 700,000 distinct CDR3 sequences, approximately 59% occurring once. This receptor was obtained from a girl aged 2 to 9 with multiple sclerosis. The sample comprised blood.

The CDR3, as DNA: TGTGCCAGCAGCACACAGGGCGCCAGTGAGCCCCAGCATTTT. Encoded protein: CASSTQGASEPQHF. The rearrangement uses TRBV7-2 and TRBJ1-5, with a tentative D call TRBD1 (6 bases). The CDR3 sequence is 14 residues long. V dropped 5 bases and J dropped 8 bases, with 16 bases sitting between them. Germline V gene data show CDR1 as SGHTA and CDR2 as FQGNSA.